The clone carrying this T cell receptor beta chain was found once. Germline V CDR1 and CDR2: KGHSH, LQKENI. The CDR3 is 16 amino acids. Trimming cost V 2 bases and J 4 bases; bases outside gene matches: 7. The entry originates in a study of T cell changes during pregnancy in multiple sclerosis. Produced via immunoSEQ multiplex PCR; TCRdb's table is partial and in-frame only. Here the sample spans approximately 21,000 clones, about 85% being singletons. The sequences come from CD8+ T cells from peripheral blood mononuclear cells, collected after pregnancy. The sequence was obtained from a female donor in good health, enrolled as a control in a pregnancy study. The chain couples TRBV18 to TRBJ2-3; 9 nucleotides match TRBD2. Here the CDR3 reads CASSPNILAGADTQYF. The CDR3 DNA is TGTGCCAGCTCACCAAATATCTTAGCGGGAGCAGATACGCAGTATTTT.